These 23 T cell receptor beta chains were sequenced from one sample in a study of cytomegalovirus exposure and HLA in healthy donors. The PCR had 60 Vbeta and 13 Jbeta primers. Repertoires were generated with immunoSEQ multiplex PCR, while TCRdb's copy carries only in-frame clones and drops some. The sample has over 150,000 clones, around 82% seen once. What was sequenced was PBMCs. Receptor source: a man between 50 and 59 years old in good health and CMV-seropositive.

This clone appeared a single time. J is TRBJ1-2 and V is TRBV19; D remains ambiguous. The ends were cut back, 5 bases at V and 4 bases at J, with 5 bases in the middle. Germline values: CDR1 LNHDA, CDR2 SQIVND (reference sequence). CDR3 size: 11 residues. CDR3 sequence reads: CASSSSYGYTF. DNA for the CDR3: TGTGCCAGTAGTTCCAGCTATGGCTACACCTTC.

This clone was seen a single time. The chain uses TRBV9 and TRBJ1-5; D remains ambiguous. Germline CDR1 reads SGDLS; CDR2 reads YYNGEE. The CDR3 sequence is 13 residues long. The V and J ends lost 4 bases and 3 bases respectively, with 8 bases between them. CDR3 region: CASSLSPNQPQHF. CDR3 nucleotide sequence: TGTGCCAGCAGCCTCTCCCCCAATCAGCCCCAGCATTTT.

This clone occurred once. This chain connects TRBV28 to TRBJ1-4; D ambiguous. The CDR3 has 13 residues. V shed 8 bases and J shed 7 bases, with 14 bases lying between them. CDR1 and CDR2 from the germline V gene are MDHEN and SYDVKM. Written as DNA, the CDR3 is TGTGCCAGCCATATAGCGGGGAGTGAAAAACTGTTTTTT. This gives the protein CASHIAGSEKLFF.

The chain carries TRBV11-1 and TRBJ2-7, with 8 nucleotides matching TRBD1. The J segment lost 3 bases and the V segment lost 3 bases, leaving 7 bases of the junction unmatched. Looked up from germline, CDR1 is SGHAT and CDR2 is FQDESV (reference sequence). This CDR3 contains 15 residues. The CDR3 coding sequence is TGTGCCAGCAGCTTTCTATCCGGACAGGGCTACGAGCAGTACTTC. Translating it yields CASSFLSGQGYEQYF.

The CDR3 DNA reads as TGTGCCAGCACCCGGGGGGGGCTCCCCCAGCATTTT. Translation gives CASTRGGLPQHF. The rearrangement links TRBV6-6 to TRBJ1-5; D is perhaps TRBD1 (6 bases). The CDR3 covers 12 residues. Trimming pared 7 bases from V and 10 bases from J, leaving 14 bases between. Germline V gene sequence: CDR1 MNHNY, CDR2 SVGAGI (reference sequence).

This chain uses TRBV9 with TRBJ2-1, with 12 bases that match TRBD2. Germline V gene sequence: CDR1 SGDLS, CDR2 YYNGEE. The CDR3 runs to 16 residues. V shed 4 bases and J 2 bases; nucleotides not matched to a gene: 4. The CDR3 sequence: CASSTTSGRTYNEQFF. The DNA for the CDR3 is TGTGCCAGCAGCACCACTAGCGGGAGGACCTACAATGAGCAGTTCTTC.

This clone has a single count. The germline gene is not matched at one end of the junction; a read error may be the cause. The chain combines TRBV7-6 with TRBJ2-7; 8 bases map to TRBD1. The V gene's germline CDR1 is SGHVS and CDR2 FNYEAQ. The CDR3 is made up of 14 amino acids. DNA of the CDR3: TGTGCCAGCAGCTTAGGGACAGGGACCTACGAGAAGTACTTC. Protein: CASSLGTGTYEKYF.

The chain couples TRBV27 to TRBJ1-1; 7 positions match TRBD1. CDR1 and CDR2 (germline): MNHEY, SMNVEV (reference sequence). Trimming removed 0 bases from V and 1 base from J; junction bases left unmatched: 8. The CDR3 runs to 17 residues. This CDR3 is CASSLSWGRGKNTEAFF. As DNA, the CDR3 is TGTGCCAGCAGTTTATCGTGGGGCAGGGGGAAGAACACTGAAGCTTTCTTT.

CDR3 nucleotide sequence: TGTGCCAGCAGTGCCCGGACAGGGGAGGGAGAAAAACTGTTTTTT. As protein: CASSARTGEGEKLFF. The chain carries TRBV28 and TRBJ1-4; 9 positions agree with TRBD1. Germline V gene data show CDR1 as MDHEN and CDR2 as SYDVKM. V gave up 5 bases and J gave up 8 bases; unmatched junction bases: 9. CDR3 size: 15 residues.

The gene calls are TRBV27 and TRBJ1-1; the D is unclear. The CDR3 consists of 13 residues. Germline V gene sequence: CDR1 MNHEY, CDR2 SMNVEV (reference sequence). V lost 3 bases and J 8 bases, leaving 13 bases between the germline ends. CDR3 residues: CASSFAGSPEAFF. CDR3 nucleotide sequence: TGTGCCAGCAGTTTCGCGGGGTCCCCAGAAGCTTTCTTT.

J is TRBJ2-7 and V is TRBV7-6; D unclear. There are 15 residues in the CDR3. Germline CDR1 is SGHVS and CDR2 is FNYEAQ. V dropped 1 base and J dropped 2 bases, with 12 bases sitting between them. The CDR3 is CASSLDTNPAYEQYF. The CDR3 DNA reads as TGTGCCAGCAGCTTAGACACTAATCCGGCCTACGAGCAGTACTTC.

The rearrangement links TRBV6-6 to TRBJ2-7; weak D call: TRBD2 (5 bases). The V end was cut by 5 bases, the J end by 2 bases, with 16 bases between. Germline CDR1 MNHNY, CDR2 SVGAGI (reference sequence). This CDR3 region has 15 residues. This CDR3 reads CASSLTKSSTYEQYF. The CDR3 DNA reads as TGTGCCAGCAGTCTTACAAAATCTAGCACCTACGAGCAGTACTTC.

The rearrangement uses TRBV5-8 and TRBJ2-5; the D gene is possibly TRBD2 (6 bases). Judging by the DNA end, TRBJ2-7 fits better; the J call may be wrong. The CDR3 covers 13 residues. CDR1 and CDR2 from the germline V gene are SGHTS and YDEGEE. Here the CDR3 DNA reads TGTGCCAGCCCCGTGGAGGGCTCCAGCGAGCAGTACTTC. It is translated as CASPVEGSSEQYF.

The rearrangement joins TRBV5-1 to TRBJ2-7, with D possibly being TRBD1 (9 bases). The CDR3 runs to 16 residues. V gave up 7 bases and J gave up 1 base, with 21 bases separating them. The V gene's germline CDR1 is SGHRS and CDR2 YFSETQ. The CDR3 loop is CASRLGRDRVSYEQYF. CDR3 bases: TGCGCCAGCCGACTCGGGAGGGACAGGGTTTCCTACGAGCAGTACTTC.

In its sample, this clone was seen once. The chain carries TRBV6-5 and TRBJ2-1; 7 nucleotides match TRBD1. J was trimmed by 5 bases and V by 2 bases; bases with no gene match: 0. The germline gives CDR1 MNHEY, CDR2 SVGAGI. CDR3 length: 13 residues. The CDR3 protein is CASSYGTDNEQFF. CDR3 DNA sequence: TGTGCCAGCAGTTACGGGACAGACAATGAGCAGTTCTTC.

The genes are TRBV7-8 and TRBJ1-1; 8 positions match TRBD1. Trimming at V came to 5 bases and at J to 10 bases, leaving 9 bases not matched to a gene. The CDR3 has 13 residues. Germline V CDR1 and CDR2: SGHVS, FQNEAQ. This chain's CDR3 is CASSPGTGTLAFF. DNA of the CDR3: TGTGCCAGCAGCCCCGGGACAGGAACGTTAGCTTTCTTT.

The chain recombines TRBV7-9 with TRBJ2-2; D is unclear. V was clipped by 5 bases and J by 7 bases, with 17 bases between them. Germline loops: CDR1 SEHNR, CDR2 FQNEAQ (reference sequence). There are 15 residues in the CDR3. CDR3 sequence reads: CASSPKAGYNGELFF. The DNA for the CDR3 is TGTGCCAGCAGCCCCAAAGCAGGTTATAACGGGGAGCTGTTTTTT.

V usage is TRBV5-1 and J usage is TRBJ1-5; 9 bases are a match to TRBD1. CDR3 length: 14 residues. Germline V gene lookup returns CDR1 SGHRS and CDR2 YFSETQ. With 4 bases clipped from V and 4 bases from J, the junction kept 3 bases outside the gene matches. This CDR3 reads CASSIGQGNQPQHF. The CDR3 DNA reads TGCGCCAGCAGCATAGGACAGGGGAATCAGCCCCAGCATTTT.

This chain links TRBV18 with TRBJ1-5, with 8 bases aligning to TRBD1. This CDR3 spans 16 amino acids. The V gene's germline CDR1 is KGHSH and CDR2 LQKENI. Trimming took 4 bases from V and 5 from J; bases not matched to a gene: 10. The DNA of the CDR3 is TGTGCCAGCTCACTCCGGCCACAGGGGGAACATCAGCCCCAGCATTTT. It is translated as CASSLRPQGEHQPQHF.

This clone has a single count. The V gene is TRBV2, the J gene TRBJ2-2, with a possible D match to TRBD1 (5 bases). This CDR3 comprises 14 residues. Germline assignment: CDR1 SNHLY and CDR2 FYNNEI. Trimming cost V 4 bases and J 4 bases, with 10 bases left between them. CDR3 in amino acids: CASSATRGTGELFF. In DNA form, the CDR3 reads TGTGCCAGCAGTGCCACAAGGGGCACCGGGGAGCTGTTTTTT.

The V call is TRBV9, the J call TRBJ1-3; D is perhaps TRBD1 (6 bases). Per the germline V gene, CDR1 is SGDLS and CDR2 is YYNGEE. The CDR3 length is 13 residues. V lost 5 bases and J 1 base, leaving 7 bases between the germline ends. CDR3 nucleotide sequence: TGTGCCAGCAGTGGGACATCTGGAAACACCATATATTTT. It encodes CASSGTSGNTIYF.

The gene calls are TRBV28 and TRBJ1-2; TRBD1 matches 7 bases. This CDR3 is 14 amino acids long. Germline lookup yields CDR1 MDHEN and CDR2 SYDVKM. The V segment lost 6 bases and the J segment 8 bases; nucleotides outside the gene matches: 12. The CDR3 nucleotides are TGTGCCAGCAGCGGGACAGCCGAGTATAGAGGCTACACCTTC. It specifies CASSGTAEYRGYTF.

The V and J genes are TRBV27 and TRBJ2-1, with D maybe TRBD2 (5 bases). Per germline, CDR1 MNHEY and CDR2 SMNVEV (reference sequence). V dropped 9 bases and J dropped 5 bases, with 11 bases sitting between them. The CDR3 consists of 12 residues. CDR3 sequence (DNA): TGTGCCAGTTCGGGATGGGACAATGAGCAGTTCTTC. This gives the protein CASSGWDNEQFF.